This record looks at one TCR beta chain sequence and its context. The antigen remains undetermined. All donors participated as healthy donors of bone marrow. The data derive from a study of cytomegalovirus exposure and HLA in healthy donors. Study-wide context: The Caucasian-associated ancestry cluster held 65% to 90% of around 380 genotyped donors.

PCR involved 60 Vbeta and 13 Jbeta primers. Measured with immunoSEQ multiplex PCR; TCRdb has only the in-frame clones, and not every one. The data contain about 140,000 clones, over 70% of them singletons. V gave up 5 bases and J gave up 7 bases, with 11 bases separating them. This CDR3 has 12 residues. Per germline, CDR1 MNHNS and CDR2 SASEGT. Study outcomes and limitations: Later analysis revealed greater clonal expansion in HLA-associated TCR beta chains than in equally common others.

The TCR originated in a man aged 18-30 years in good health and CMV-seronegative. The sample comprised PBMCs. This chain links TRBV6-1 with TRBJ1-2; D may be TRBD1 (5 bases). CDR3 amino acids: CASSIPGAGYTF. The CDR3 nucleotides read TGTGCCAGCAGTATCCCTGGGGCTGGCTACACCTTC.